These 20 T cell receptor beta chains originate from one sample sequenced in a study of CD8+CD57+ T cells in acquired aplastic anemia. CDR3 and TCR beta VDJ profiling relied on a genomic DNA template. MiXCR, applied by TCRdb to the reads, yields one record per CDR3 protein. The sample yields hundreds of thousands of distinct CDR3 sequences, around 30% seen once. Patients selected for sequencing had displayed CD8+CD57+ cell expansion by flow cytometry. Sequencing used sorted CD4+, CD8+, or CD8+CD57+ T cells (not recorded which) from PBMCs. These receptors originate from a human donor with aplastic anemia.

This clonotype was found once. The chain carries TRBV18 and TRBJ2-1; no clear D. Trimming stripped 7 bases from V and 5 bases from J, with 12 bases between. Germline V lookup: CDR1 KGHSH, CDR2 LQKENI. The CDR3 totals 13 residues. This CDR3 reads CASFRGNDNEQFF. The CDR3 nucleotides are TGTGCCAGCTTCAGAGGTAACGACAATGAGCAGTTCTTC.

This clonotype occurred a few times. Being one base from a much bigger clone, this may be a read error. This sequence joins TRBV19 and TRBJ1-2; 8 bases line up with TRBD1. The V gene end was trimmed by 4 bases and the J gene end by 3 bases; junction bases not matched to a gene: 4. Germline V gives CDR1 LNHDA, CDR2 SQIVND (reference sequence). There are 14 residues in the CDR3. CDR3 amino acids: CASSTPGQDYGYTF. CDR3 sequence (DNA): TGTGCCAGTAGTACTCCGGGACAGGACTATGGCTACACCTTC.

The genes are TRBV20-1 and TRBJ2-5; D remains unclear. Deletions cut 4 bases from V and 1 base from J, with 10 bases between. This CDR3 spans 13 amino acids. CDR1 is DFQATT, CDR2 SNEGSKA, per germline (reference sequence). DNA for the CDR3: TGCAGTGCTAAGCCCTTCTTCCAAGAGACCCAGTACTTC. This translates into CSAKPFFQETQYF.

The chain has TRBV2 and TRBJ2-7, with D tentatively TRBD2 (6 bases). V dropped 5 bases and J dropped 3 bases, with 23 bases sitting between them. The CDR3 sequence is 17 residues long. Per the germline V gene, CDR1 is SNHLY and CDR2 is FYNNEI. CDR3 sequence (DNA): TGTGCCAGCAGTTACTCGGTCGGGGGAGCGGGCTTCTACGAGCAGTACTTC. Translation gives CASSYSVGGAGFYEQYF.

The CDR3 coding sequence is TGTGCCAGCAGTTTGTGGCTAGCGGGAGCCCTTCGTACAGATACGCAGTATTTT. Its translation is CASSLWLAGALRTDTQYF. The rearrangement uses TRBV12-3 or TRBV12-4 and TRBJ2-3, with 10 nucleotides matching TRBD2. The CDR3 extends over 18 amino acids. Germline trimming cut 3 bases from V and 3 bases from J; bases unmatched to any gene: 12.

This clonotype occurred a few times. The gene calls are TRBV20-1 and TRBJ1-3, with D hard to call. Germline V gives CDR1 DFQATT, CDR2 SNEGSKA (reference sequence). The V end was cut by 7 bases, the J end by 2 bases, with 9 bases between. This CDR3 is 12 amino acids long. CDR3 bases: TGCAGTGGGACCGGGACTGGAAACACCATATATTTT. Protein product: CSGTGTGNTIYF.

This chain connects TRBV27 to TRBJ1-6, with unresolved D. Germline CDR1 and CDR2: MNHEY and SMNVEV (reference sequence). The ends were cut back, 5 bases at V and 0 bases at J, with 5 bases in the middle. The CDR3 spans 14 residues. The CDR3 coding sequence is TGTGCCAGCAGTACAAGCTCCTATAATTCACCCCTCCACTTT. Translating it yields CASSTSSYNSPLHF.

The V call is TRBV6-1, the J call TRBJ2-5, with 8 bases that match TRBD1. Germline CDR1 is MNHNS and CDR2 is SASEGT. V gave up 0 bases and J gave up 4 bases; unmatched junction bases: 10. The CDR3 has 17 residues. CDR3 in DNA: TGTGCCAGCAGTGAAGCGCTGACAGGGGCTGGAAGAGAGACCCAGTACTTC. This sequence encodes CASSEALTGAGRETQYF.

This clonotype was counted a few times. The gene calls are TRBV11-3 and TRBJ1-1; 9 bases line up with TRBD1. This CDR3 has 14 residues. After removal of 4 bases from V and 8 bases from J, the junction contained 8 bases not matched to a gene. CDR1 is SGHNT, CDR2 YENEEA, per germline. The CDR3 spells CASSSNRGLREAFF. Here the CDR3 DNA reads TGTGCCAGCAGCTCGAACAGGGGGCTTCGGGAAGCTTTCTTT.

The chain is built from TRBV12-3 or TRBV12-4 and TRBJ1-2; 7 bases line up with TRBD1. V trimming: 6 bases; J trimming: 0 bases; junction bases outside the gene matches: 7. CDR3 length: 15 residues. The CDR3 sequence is CASSPGQAPNYGYTF. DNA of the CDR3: TGTGCCAGCAGCCCCGGACAGGCTCCTAACTATGGCTACACCTTC.

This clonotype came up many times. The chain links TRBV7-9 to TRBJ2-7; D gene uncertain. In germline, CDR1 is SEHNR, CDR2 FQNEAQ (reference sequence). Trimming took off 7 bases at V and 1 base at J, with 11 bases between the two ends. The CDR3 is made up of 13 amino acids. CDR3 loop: CASTATGSYEQYF. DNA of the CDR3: TGTGCCAGCACCGCGACTGGATCCTACGAGCAGTACTTC.

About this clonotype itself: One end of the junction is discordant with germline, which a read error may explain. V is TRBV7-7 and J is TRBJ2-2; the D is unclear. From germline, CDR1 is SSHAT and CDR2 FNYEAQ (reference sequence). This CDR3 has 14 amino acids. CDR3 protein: CASSSDLITGELFF. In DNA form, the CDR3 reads TGTGCTAGCAGCTCTGACCTCATCACCGGGGAGCTGTTTTTT.

CDR3 nucleotides: TGCAGCGTTGAACTAGCGGGAGGGGGGGGTAGCACAGATACGCAGTATTTT. Translated: CSVELAGGGGSTDTQYF. This sequence joins TRBV29-1 and TRBJ2-3, with TRBD2 identical over 12 bases. The ends lost 2 bases at V and 0 bases at J; junction bases unmatched: 6. This CDR3 is built from 17 residues. Germline CDR1 is SQVTM and CDR2 is ANQGSEA.

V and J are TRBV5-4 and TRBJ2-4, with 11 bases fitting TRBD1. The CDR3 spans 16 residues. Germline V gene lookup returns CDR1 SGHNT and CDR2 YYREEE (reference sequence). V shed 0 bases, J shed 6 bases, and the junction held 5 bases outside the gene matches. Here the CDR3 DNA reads TGTGCCAGCAGCTTGGAAGGGGACAGGGGGGGAAACATTCAGTACTTC. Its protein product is CASSLEGDRGGNIQYF. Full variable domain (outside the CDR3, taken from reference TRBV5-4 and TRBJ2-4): ETGVTQSPTHLIKTRGQQVTLRCSSQSGHNTVSWYQQALGQGPQFIFQYYREEENGRGNFPPRFSGLQFPNYSSELNVNALELDDSALYLCASSLEGDRGGNIQYFGAGTRLSVL.

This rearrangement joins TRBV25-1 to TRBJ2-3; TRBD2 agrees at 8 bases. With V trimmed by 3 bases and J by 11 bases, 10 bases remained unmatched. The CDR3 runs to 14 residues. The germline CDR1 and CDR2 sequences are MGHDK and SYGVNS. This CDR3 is CASSEPGLAVEQYF. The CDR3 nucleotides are TGTGCCAGCAGTGAGCCCGGACTAGCAGTCGAGCAGTATTTT.

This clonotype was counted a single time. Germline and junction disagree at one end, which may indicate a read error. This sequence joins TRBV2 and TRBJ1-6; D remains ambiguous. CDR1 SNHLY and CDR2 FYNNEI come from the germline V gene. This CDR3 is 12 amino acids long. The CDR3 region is CTSHHYNSPLHF. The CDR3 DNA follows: TGTACCAGCCACCACTATAATTCACCCCTCCACTTT.

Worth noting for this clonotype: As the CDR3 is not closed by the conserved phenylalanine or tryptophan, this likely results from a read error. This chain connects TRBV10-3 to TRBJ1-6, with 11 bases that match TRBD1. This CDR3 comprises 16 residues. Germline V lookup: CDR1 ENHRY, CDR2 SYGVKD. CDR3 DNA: TGTGCCAGCAGTCCTGGACAGGGGGCGCGGAATTCACCCCTCCACCTT. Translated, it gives CASSPGQGARNSPLHL.

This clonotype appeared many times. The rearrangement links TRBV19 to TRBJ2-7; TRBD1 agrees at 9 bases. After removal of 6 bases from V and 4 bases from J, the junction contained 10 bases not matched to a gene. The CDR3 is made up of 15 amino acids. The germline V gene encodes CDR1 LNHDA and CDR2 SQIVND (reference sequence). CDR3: CASRESGTGNYEQYF. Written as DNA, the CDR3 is TGTGCCAGTAGGGAATCAGGGACAGGGAATTACGAGCAGTACTTC.

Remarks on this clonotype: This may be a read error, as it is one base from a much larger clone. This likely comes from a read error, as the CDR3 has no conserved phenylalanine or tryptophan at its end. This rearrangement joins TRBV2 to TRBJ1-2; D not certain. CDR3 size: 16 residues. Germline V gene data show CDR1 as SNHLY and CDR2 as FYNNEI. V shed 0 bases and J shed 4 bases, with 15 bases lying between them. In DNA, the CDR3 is TGTGCCAGCAGTGAAGCCGGACGGCTTTTTACCTATGGCTACACCCTC. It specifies CASSEAGRLFTYGYTL.

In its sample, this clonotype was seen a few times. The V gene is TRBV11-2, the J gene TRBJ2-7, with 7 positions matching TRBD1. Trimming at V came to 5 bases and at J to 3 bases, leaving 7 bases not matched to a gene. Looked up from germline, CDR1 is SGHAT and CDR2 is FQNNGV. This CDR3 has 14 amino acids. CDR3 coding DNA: TGTGCCAGCAGCAACTACCGGGACAGCTACGAGCAGTACTTC. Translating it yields CASSNYRDSYEQYF.